This T cell receptor (beta chain) was captured by sequencing in a study of spatial heterogeneity in lung cancer. Study results and caveats: The number of expanded tumor alpha and beta chains correlated with mutation number.

This CDR3 comprises 13 residues. Germline lookup yields CDR1 LGHDT and CDR2 YNNKEL (reference sequence). Trimming stripped 0 bases from V and 5 bases from J, with 7 bases between. The time point denotes: sample taken at primary tumor resection. TCRdb reprocessed the 5' RACE reads via MiXCR and lists one record per CDR3 protein. The table lists roughly 7,100 distinct CDR3 sequences, about an eighth of them singletons, with about 8.1% in the top ten. This clonotype was picked up many times. The antigen is undetermined. This beta chain is a stray read from a library made for alpha chains; its abundance is not meaningful.

Here the sequenced sample was lung tumor tissue, taken at surgery. The J gene is TRBJ1-2, the V gene TRBV3-1, with D unclear. The clonotype was recovered from a male donor with early-stage non-small cell lung cancer. CDR3 nucleotide sequence: TGTGCCAGCAGCCAAGATGTTCTATATGGCTACACCTTC. It is translated as CASSQDVLYGYTF.